This TCR beta chain was captured in a study of blood T cells in healthy people across ages. General observations from the study: TCR beta diversity correlated strongly with naive T cell percentage.

Germline CDR1 and CDR2: LGHDT and YNNKEL (reference sequence). The CDR3 extends over 15 amino acids. Trimming removed 2 bases from V and 4 bases from J, with 12 bases in between. Next came a second PCR, run for about 7 to 12 cycles, which used a sample-barcoded 5' primer along with a J-beta primer mix. TCRdb analysed the 5' RACE reads with MiXCR anew, one entry per CDR3 protein. In the table there are around 520,000 distinct CDR3 sequences, about 25% of which are singletons. The sample holds a few counts of this clonotype. Its antigen remains unknown. This same sample was also taken into another study, of T cells of mothers and their children. That work contributes: Over 9.5 million reads per mother and 2.5 million to 3 million per child were obtained.

The V and J genes are TRBV3-1 and TRBJ2-1; possibly TRBD1 or TRBD2 for D (5 bases each). The source is a boy between 2 and 15 years old in good health. Sequenced sample: blood. The CDR3 reads CASSQSRGQYNEQFF. In DNA, the CDR3 is TGTGCCAGCAGCCAATCCCGGGGCCAATACAATGAGCAGTTCTTC.